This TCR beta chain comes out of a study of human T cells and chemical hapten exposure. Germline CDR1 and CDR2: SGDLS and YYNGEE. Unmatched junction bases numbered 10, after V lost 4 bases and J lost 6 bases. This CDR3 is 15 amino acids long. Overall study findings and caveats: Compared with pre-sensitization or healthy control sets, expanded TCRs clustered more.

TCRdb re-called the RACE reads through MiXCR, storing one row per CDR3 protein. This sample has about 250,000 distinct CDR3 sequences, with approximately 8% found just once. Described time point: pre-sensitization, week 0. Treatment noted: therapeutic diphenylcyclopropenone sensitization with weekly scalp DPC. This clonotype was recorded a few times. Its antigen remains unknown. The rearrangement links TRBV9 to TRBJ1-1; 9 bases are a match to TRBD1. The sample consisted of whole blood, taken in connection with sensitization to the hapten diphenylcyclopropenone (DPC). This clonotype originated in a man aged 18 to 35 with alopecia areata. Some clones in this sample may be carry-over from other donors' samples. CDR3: CASSPTGGQGSEAFF. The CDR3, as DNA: TGTGCCAGCAGCCCCACAGGGGGACAGGGTTCTGAAGCTTTCTTT. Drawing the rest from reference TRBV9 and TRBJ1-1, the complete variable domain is DSGVTQTPKHLITATGQRVTLRCSPRSGDLSVYWYQQSLDQGLQFLIQYYNGEERAKGNILERFSAQQFPDLHSELNLSSLELGDSALYFCASSPTGGQGSEAFFGQGTRLTVV.